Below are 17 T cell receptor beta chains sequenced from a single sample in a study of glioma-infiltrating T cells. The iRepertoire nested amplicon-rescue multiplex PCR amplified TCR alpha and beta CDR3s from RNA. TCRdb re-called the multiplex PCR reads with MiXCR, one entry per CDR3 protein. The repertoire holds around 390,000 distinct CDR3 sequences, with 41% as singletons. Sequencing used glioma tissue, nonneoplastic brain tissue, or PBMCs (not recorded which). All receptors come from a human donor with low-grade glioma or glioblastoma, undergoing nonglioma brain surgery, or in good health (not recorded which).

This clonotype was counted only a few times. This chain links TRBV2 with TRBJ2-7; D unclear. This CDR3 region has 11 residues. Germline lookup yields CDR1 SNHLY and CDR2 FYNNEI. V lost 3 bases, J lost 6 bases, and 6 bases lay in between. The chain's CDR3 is CASSEWREQYF. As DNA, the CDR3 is TGTGCCAGCAGTGAGTGGCGCGAGCAGTACTTC.

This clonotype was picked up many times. The CDR3 DNA sequence: TGTGCCAGCAGTTACTCGATCGGCAGGAGCTCTACCTACGAGCAGTACTTC. It translates to CASSYSIGRSSTYEQYF. The chain combines TRBV6-5 with TRBJ2-7, with D hard to call. This CDR3 comprises 17 residues. In germline, CDR1 is MNHEY, CDR2 SVGAGI. V lost 0 bases and J lost 2, with 17 bases in between.

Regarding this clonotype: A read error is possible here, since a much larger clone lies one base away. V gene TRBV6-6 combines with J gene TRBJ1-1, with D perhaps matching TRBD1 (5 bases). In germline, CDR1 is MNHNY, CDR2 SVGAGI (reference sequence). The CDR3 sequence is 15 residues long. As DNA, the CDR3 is TGTGCCAGCAGTCCCCCCACGGGACGGGGGACTGAAGATTTCTTT. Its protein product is CASSPPTGRGTEDFF.

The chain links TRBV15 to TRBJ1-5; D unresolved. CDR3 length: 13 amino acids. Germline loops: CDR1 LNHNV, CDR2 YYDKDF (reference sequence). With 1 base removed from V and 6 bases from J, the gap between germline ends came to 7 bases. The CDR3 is CATSRVPGQPQHF. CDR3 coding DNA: TGTGCCACCAGCAGAGTGCCGGGTCAGCCCCAGCATTTT.

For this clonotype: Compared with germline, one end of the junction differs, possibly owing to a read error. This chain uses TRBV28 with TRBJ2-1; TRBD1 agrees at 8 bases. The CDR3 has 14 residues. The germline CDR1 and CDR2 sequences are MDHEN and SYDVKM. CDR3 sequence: CASSGDRFYNEQLF. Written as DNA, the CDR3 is TGTGCCAGCAGTGGGGACAGGTTCTACAATGAGCAGCTCTTC. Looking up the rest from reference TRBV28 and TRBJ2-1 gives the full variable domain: DVKVTQSSRYLVKRTGEKVFLECVQDMDHENMFWYRQDPGLGLRLIYFSYDVKMKEKGDIPEGYSVSREKKERFSLILESASTNQTSMYLCASSGDRFYNEQLFGPGTRLTVL.

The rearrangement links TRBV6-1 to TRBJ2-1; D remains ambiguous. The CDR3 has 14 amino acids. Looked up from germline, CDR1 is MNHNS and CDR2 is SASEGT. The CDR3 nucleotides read TGTGTTAGCAGTGATCCCGCCCCAATCAATGAGCAGTTCTTC. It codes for CVSSDPAPINEQFF.

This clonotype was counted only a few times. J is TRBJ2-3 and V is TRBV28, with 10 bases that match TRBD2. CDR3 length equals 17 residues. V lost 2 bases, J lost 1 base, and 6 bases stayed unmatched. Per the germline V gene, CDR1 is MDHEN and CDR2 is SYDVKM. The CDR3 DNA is TGTGCCAGCAGTTTACGGGGACTAGCGAAAGGCACAGATACGCAGTATTTT. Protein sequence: CASSLRGLAKGTDTQYF.

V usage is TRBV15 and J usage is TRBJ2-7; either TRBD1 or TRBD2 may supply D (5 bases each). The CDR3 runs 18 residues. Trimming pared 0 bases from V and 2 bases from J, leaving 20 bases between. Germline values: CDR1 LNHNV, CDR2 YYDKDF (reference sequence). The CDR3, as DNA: TGTGCCACCAGCAGAGATCTGGGGGTCCCCTTAATACCCTACGAGCAGTACTTC. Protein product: CATSRDLGVPLIPYEQYF. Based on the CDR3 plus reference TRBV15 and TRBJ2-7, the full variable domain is DAMVIQNPRYQVTQFGKPVTLSCSQTLNHNVMYWYQQKSSQAPKLLFHYYDKDFNNEADTPDNFQSRRPNTSFCFLDIRSPGLGDTAMYLCATSRDLGVPLIPYEQYFGPGTRLTVT.

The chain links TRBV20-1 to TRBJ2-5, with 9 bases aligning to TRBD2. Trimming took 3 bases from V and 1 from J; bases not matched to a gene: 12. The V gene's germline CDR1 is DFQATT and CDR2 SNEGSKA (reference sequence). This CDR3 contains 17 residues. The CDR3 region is CSARLAGGRRPQETQYF. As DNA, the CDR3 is TGCAGTGCTAGGCTGGCGGGAGGGCGCCGGCCCCAAGAGACCCAGTACTTC.

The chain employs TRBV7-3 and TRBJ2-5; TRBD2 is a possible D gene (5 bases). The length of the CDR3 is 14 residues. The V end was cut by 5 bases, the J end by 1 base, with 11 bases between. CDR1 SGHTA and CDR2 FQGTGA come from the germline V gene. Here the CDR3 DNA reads TGTGCCAGCAGCGAAGGCCTAGCCCAAGAGACCCAGTACTTC. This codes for CASSEGLAQETQYF.

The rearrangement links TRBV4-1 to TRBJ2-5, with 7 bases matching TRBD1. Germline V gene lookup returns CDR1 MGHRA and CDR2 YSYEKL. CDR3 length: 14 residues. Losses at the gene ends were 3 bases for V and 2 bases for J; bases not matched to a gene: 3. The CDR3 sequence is CASSHPGQQETQYF. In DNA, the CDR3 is TGCGCCAGCAGCCACCCGGGACAGCAAGAGACCCAGTACTTC.

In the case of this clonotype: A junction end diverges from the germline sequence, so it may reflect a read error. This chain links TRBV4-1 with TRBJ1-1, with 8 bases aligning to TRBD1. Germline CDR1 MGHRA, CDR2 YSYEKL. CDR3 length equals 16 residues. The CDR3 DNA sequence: TGCGCCAGCAGCCAAAGGACAGGGTGGACGAACACTCAAGCTTTCTTT. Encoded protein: CASSQRTGWTNTQAFF.

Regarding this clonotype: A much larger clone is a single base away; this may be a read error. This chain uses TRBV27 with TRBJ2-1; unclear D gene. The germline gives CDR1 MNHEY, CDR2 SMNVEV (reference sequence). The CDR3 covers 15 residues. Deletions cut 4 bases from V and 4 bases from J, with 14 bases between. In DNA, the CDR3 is TGTGCCAGCAGTTCCCTGGGTAACAGTTACAATGAGCAGTTCTTC. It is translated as CASSSLGNSYNEQFF.

CDR3 DNA: TGTGCCAGCAGCTTAGACAGGGCCTCCGATGGACTGTTTTTT. Protein sequence: CASSLDRASDGLFF. V is TRBV7-9 and J is TRBJ1-4, with D maybe TRBD1 (6 bases). Deletions cut 1 base from V and 13 bases from J, with 16 bases between. Germline values: CDR1 SEHNR, CDR2 FQNEAQ (reference sequence). CDR3 length: 14 residues.

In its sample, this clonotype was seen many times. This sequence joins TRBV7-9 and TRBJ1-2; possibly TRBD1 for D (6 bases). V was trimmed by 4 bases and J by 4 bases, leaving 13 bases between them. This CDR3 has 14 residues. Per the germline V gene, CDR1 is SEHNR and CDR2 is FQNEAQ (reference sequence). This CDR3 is CASSSTGTIYGYTF. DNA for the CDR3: TGTGCCAGCAGCTCTACCGGGACAATCTATGGCTACACCTTC.

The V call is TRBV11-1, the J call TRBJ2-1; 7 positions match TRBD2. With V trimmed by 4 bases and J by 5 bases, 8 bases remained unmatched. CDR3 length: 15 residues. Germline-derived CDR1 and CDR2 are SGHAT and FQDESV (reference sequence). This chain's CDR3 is CASSSVRGRNNEQFF. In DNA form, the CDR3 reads TGTGCCAGCAGCTCCGTGCGCGGGAGAAACAATGAGCAGTTCTTC.

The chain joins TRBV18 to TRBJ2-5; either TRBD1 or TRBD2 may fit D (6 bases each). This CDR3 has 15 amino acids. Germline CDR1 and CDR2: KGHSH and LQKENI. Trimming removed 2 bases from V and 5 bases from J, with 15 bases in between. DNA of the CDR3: TGTGCCAGCTCACCAAACCCCGGAGGGGGGGAGACCCAGTACTTC. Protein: CASSPNPGGGETQYF.